These T cell receptor beta chains were read from a single sample in a study of blood T cells in healthy people across ages. TCRdb independently ran MiXCR on the 5' RACE reads; one entry per CDR3 protein. The sample yields around 670,000 distinct CDR3 sequences, less than 35% seen once. The sample was blood. Receptors were obtained from a woman aged 80 or over in good health. Each CDR3 is given with its conserved first and last residue. Fields, in order: J gene, clone size, D gene, V gene, CDR3 protein, CDR3 DNA. D genes are given only for firm matches. A clone size is listed for some rows: how often the clone was seen (once, few, many), or a class if it is expanded.

TRBJ2-3	.	TRBD2	TRBV12-3/TRBV12-4	CATTRTSGASADAQYF	TGTGCCACAACTCGGACTAGTGGGGCGAGCGCAGATGCGCAATATTTT
TRBJ1-2	.	TRBD1	TRBV7-2	CASSPTGGPTNYGYTF	TGTGCCAGCAGCCCCACAGGGGGCCCCACTAACTATGGCTACACCTTC
TRBJ2-4	.	TRBD2	TRBV20-1	CSARVAGRRKNIQYF	TGCAGTGCTAGAGTAGCCGGGAGGAGGAAAAACATTCAGTACTTC
TRBJ2-7	many	.	TRBV6-2/TRBV6-3	CASSPRTEPIPYEQYF	TGTGCCAGCAGCCCCCGGACAGAGCCCATTCCCTACGAGCAGTACTTC
TRBJ2-7	many	.	TRBV21-1	CASSKFPGGFHEQYF	TGTGCCAGCAGCAAATTCCCTGGCGGGTTCCACGAGCAGTACTTC
TRBJ2-5	many	.	TRBV29-1	CSSFLGAGRETQYF	TGCAGCTCCTTTTTAGGGGCAGGGCGAGAGACCCAGTACTTC
TRBJ1-6	.	.	TRBV30	CAWSSGTNSPLHF	TGTGCCTGGAGCTCAGGGACAAATTCACCCCTCCACTTT
TRBJ1-4	few	TRBD1	TRBV30	CAWETGMKKLFF	TGTGCCTGGGAGACAGGGATGAAAAAACTGTTTTTT
TRBJ1-1	.	.	TRBV28	CASNGAANTEAFF	TGTGCCAGCAACGGGGCGGCGAACACTGAAGCTTTCTTT
TRBJ1-1	many	.	TRBV15	CATSRDNPDKDTEAFF	TGTGCCACCAGCAGAGATAATCCAGACAAAGACACTGAAGCTTTCTTT
TRBJ2-4	many	.	TRBV10-3	CAISESWEAKNIQYF	TGTGCCATCAGTGAGTCGTGGGAGGCCAAAAACATTCAGTACTTC
TRBJ2-3	many	.	TRBV6-2/TRBV6-3	CASTRTVMKDTQYF	TGTGCCAGCACTCGGACAGTGATGAAAGATACGCAGTATTTT
TRBJ2-3	many	.	TRBV20-1	CSFVPGGRDTQYF	TGCAGCTTTGTCCCGGGGGGCAGGGATACGCAGTATTTT
TRBJ2-5	.	TRBD2	TRBV2	CATLGGNPGETQYF	TGTGCCACCCTGGGGGGGAACCCTGGGGAGACCCAGTACTTC
TRBJ2-7	many	.	TRBV12-3/TRBV12-4	CASSSDRSYEQYF	TGTGCCAGCAGCAGTGACAGATCCTACGAGCAGTACTTC
TRBJ2-7	many	.	TRBV12-3/TRBV12-4	CASSQGPISYEQYF	TGTGCCAGCAGCCAAGGCCCGATCTCCTACGAGCAGTACTTC
TRBJ2-7	many	.	TRBV4-2	CASSQDLGTSYEQYF	TGCGCCAGCAGCCAAGATTTAGGCACCTCATACGAGCAGTACTTC
TRBJ2-2	.	.	TRBV11-2	CASSRRDGYTGELFF	TGTGCCAGCAGTCGTCGGGACGGGTACACCGGGGAGCTGTTTTTT
TRBJ1-4	many	.	TRBV20-1	CSARIAGLREKLFF	TGCAGTGCTAGAATAGCAGGGCTGAGGGAAAAACTGTTTTTT
TRBJ1-2	many	.	TRBV3-1	CASSPTRDGYGYTF	TGTGCCAGCAGCCCGACCAGGGACGGCTATGGCTACACCTTC
TRBJ2-1	many	TRBD2	TRBV5-1	CASSSHRLAGELLLSYNEQFF	TGCGCCAGCAGCTCCCACCGACTAGCGGGGGAACTCCTACTCTCCTACAATGAGCAGTTCTTC
TRBJ2-5	few	.	TRBV30	CAWSVGAVQETQYF	TGTGCCTGGAGTGTAGGGGCGGTCCAAGAGACCCAGTACTTC
TRBJ2-7	many	TRBD2	TRBV6-2/TRBV6-3	CASRPRLAGGSYEQYF	TGTGCCAGCAGACCCAGACTAGCGGGGGGTTCCTACGAGCAGTACTTC
TRBJ2-1	many	.	TRBV21-1	CASSKARGLAGGISPRRSYNEQFF	TGTGCCAGCAGCAAAGCCCGGGGACTAGCGGGGGGGATTTCACCCCGAAGGTCCTACAATGAGCAGTTCTTC
TRBJ2-3	.	TRBD2	TRBV20-1	CSARKAGLATSDTQDF	TGCAGTGCTAGGAAGGCAGGACTAGCGACCTCAGATACGCAGGATTTT
TRBJ2-3	many	.	TRBV6-2/TRBV6-3	CASTKPGLLTDTQYF	TGTGCCAGCACCAAACCGGGACTTCTCACAGATACGCAGTATTTT
TRBJ1-1	few	.	TRBV20-1	CSARDRTRAISNTEAFF	TGCAGTGCTAGAGATCGGACCAGGGCAATCTCGAACACTGAAGCTTTCTTT
TRBJ2-3	few	.	TRBV9	CASSNRQETDTQYF	TGTGCCAGCAGCAACAGACAGGAGACAGATACGCAGTATTTT
TRBJ2-7	many	TRBD1	TRBV6-2/TRBV6-3	CASKRDSPTGQYF	TGTGCCAGCAAGAGGGACAGCCCTACCGGGCAGTACTTC
TRBJ2-7	.	TRBD1	TRBV29-1	CSASAGQGPYEQYF	TGCAGCGCCTCAGCGGGACAGGGACCCTACGAGCAGTACTTC
TRBJ1-1	few	.	TRBV3-1	CASSQDTFQNTEAFF	TGTGCCAGCAGCCAAGATACCTTCCAGAACACTGAAGCTTTCTTT
TRBJ2-5	many	.	TRBV6-5	CASSYSGAYQETQYF	TGTGCCAGCAGTTACTCGGGAGCGTACCAAGAGACCCAGTACTTC
TRBJ1-2	.	.	TRBV11-2	CASSVLGGSYGYTF	TGTGCCAGCAGCGTGTTGGGGGGTTCCTATGGCTACACCTTC
TRBJ1-4	many	.	TRBV7-3	CASSFSMTLWGEKLFF	TGTGCCAGCAGCTTTTCGATGACCCTCTGGGGGGAAAAACTGTTTTTT